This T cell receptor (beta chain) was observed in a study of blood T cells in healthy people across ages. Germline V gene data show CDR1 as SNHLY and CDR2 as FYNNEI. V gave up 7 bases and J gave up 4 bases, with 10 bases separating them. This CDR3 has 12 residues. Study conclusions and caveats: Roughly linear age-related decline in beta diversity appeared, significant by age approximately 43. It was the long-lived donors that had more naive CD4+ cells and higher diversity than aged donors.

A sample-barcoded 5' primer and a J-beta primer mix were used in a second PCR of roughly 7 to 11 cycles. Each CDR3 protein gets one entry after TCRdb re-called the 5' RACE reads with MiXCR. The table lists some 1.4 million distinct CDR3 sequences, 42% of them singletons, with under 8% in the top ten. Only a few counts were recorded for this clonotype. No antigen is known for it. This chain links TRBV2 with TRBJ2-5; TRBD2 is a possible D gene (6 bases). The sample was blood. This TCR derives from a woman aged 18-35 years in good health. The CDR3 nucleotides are TGTGCCAGCAACGGGGGAGGAGAGACCCAGTACTTC. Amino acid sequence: CASNGGGETQYF.